This T cell receptor (beta chain) was found in a study of cytomegalovirus exposure and HLA in healthy donors (TCRdb year 2017). For context, the study as a whole: According to an earlier analysis of 587 of the donors, roughly 180 million T cells yielded approximately 120 million unique TCR beta sequences and around 300 Gb of sequence data. An early release that covered 500 to 800 HLA-typed donors contained approximately 300 gigabases of sequencing data and 80 million or so unique TCR sequences. Among the roughly 390 genotyped donors, approximately 82% belonged to the genetic ancestry cluster associated with self-reported Caucasian donors. The aim of the study was to test whether cataloging public T cell receptors could identify signatures of past pathogen exposure. Using immunosequencing, the study profiled T cell repertoires from about 620 subjects and related those repertoires to cytomegalovirus serostatus. A separate validation cohort of some 130 different subjects was used in addition to the approximately 700-subject first cohort. To predict cytomegalovirus infection status, the study combined high-throughput TCR immunosequencing, statistical association of individual TCRs with disease status, and machine learning. A later analysis re-examined previously published TCR beta repertoires from several hundred donors and added high-resolution HLA genotyping to investigate patterns of TCR occurrence. The later analysis used no new phenotypic data to find candidate immune exposures, relying instead on TCR beta sequences and their occurrence across donors. An earlier analysis of 587 of the donors used high-throughput TCR beta sequencing to judge whether each TCR beta V gene segment behaved as functional or pseudogenic. Donor age, sex, ethnicity and CMV serostatus were compiled together with the repertoire data. Genome-wide SNP genotypes for about 65% of the roughly 670 donors were used in a later genetic analysis, which treated that subset as a discovery cohort. All discovery cohort repertoires had been generated using a single sequencing platform. Class I and class II HLA loci were covered by the typing at four-digit resolution. The number of typed donors differed by locus: about 629-630 for A, B, C, DRB1 and DQB1; approximately 520 for DQA1; 606 for DPA1; and around 450 for DPB1. Five DR-DQ haplotypes were handled as single units for association and clustering, since linkage in the cohort was strong. Among roughly 400 genotyped donors of the cohort, an average of about 220,000 unique TCR beta nucleotide sequences was sequenced per donor, of which about 19% were non-productive. The full study reports these points: Compared with the approximately 670-donor mean, donors in an Asian-associated ancestry cluster had fewer N-insertions in productive TCRs, according to a later genetic analysis. In both the original and validation cohorts, the classifier was reported to diagnose cytomegalovirus status with high specificity and sensitivity. Sequencing depth was assumed to be roughly uniform across donors in the presence/absence analyses, though that assumption may not hold. In a later analysis, TCR association rates were found to vary across HLA loci, with the most associated TCRs seen for DRB1 alleles and the fewest for HLA-C alleles. In vitro tests confirmed that a few of the cytomegalovirus-associated TCR beta chains recognize cytomegalovirus antigens. HLA typing was unavailable for some donors at each locus, so association tests used only the typed subset. In an earlier analysis of approximately 590 of the donors, most TCR beta V segments appeared in productive rearrangements about 87% or about 30% of the time, broadly matching IMGT annotations. According to a later analysis, parvovirus B19, influenza, CMV and Epstein-Barr virus appeared linked to several top co-occurrence clusters. Compared with equally common non-associated chains, HLA-associated TCR beta chains in a later analysis were more clonally expanded and had lower generation probabilities. Assigning TCR associations to individual alleles was difficult when HLA alleles, especially DR and DQ, strongly co-occurred. While some public TCRs were present in many individuals, most TCR sequences turned up only very rarely across donors. In a later analysis, some 18,000 TCR beta sequences were associated with specific HLA alleles at a false discovery rate of 0.05. For the cohort, immune exposure information was limited to CMV serostatus. Linkage disequilibrium might explain the correlated functional status among segregating V segments, but an unknown experimental factor could not be ruled out. In a later genetic analysis, a missense DCLRE1C variant was associated with V-gene and J-gene trimming of TCR beta chains, and the association was replicated in an independent cohort. Because counts were too low, 15 to 20 rarely observed V segments, including chromosome 9 orphons, were excluded from the earlier analysis of several hundred of the donors. The authors suggested that the approach could potentially be generalized to other disease states and immunological phenotypes. A cluster of highly shared sequence variants was judged likely to be a technical artifact of the sequencing pipeline. Only TCR beta chains were sequenced in this cohort, and the absence of alpha or paired-chain data limited detectable features. A total of some 180 TCR beta chains were listed by the study as associated with cytomegalovirus. A later analysis found that most CMV-associated TCR beta chains appeared HLA-restricted, with HLA associations seemingly driven largely by CMV exposure. A further reported finding was that TCR beta sequences accurately predicted the HLA-A and HLA-B alleles for most subjects in the first cohort.

Of note for this clone: Its antigen remains unidentified.

Libraries were prepared through the immunoSEQ multiplex PCR assay. A mixture of 60 forward primers for TCR Vbeta segments and 13 reverse primers for TCR Jbeta segments was used in the multiplex PCR. A multiplex PCR assay on genomic DNA amplified the CDR3 region of rearranged TCR beta genes. The amplified TCR beta libraries were sequenced on the Illumina HiSeq System as 87-base-pair reads. As for the original processing: A later analysis tallied tens of millions of unique TCR beta chains across the 666 repertoires, and some 10 million of those chains were shared by two or more donors. Raw reads were error-corrected and collapsed into unique sequences by a nearest-neighbor algorithm in which closely related sequences were merged to remove PCR and sequencing errors. V, D and J gene segments were assigned by aligning CDR3 sequences to IMGT reference sequences. For a sequence to be retained, a match of at least six nucleotides to both a V gene segment and a J gene segment was required. A rearrangement counted as productive if the CDR3 had no stop codons and remained in frame with V and J, and every other rearrangement counted as non-productive. Following IMGT convention, CDR3 was defined as the stretch from the second conserved V-encoded cysteine up to the conserved J-encoded phenylalanine. The earlier analysis of some 550 of the donors excluded any sequence lacking an unambiguous match to a single V gene segment. An earlier analysis of some 610 of the donors called V segments functional above 56.7% productive rearrangements and segregating when the between-donor standard deviation exceeded 5%. A statistical classification framework was built for diagnosing cytomegalovirus status from the catalog of TCR beta chain sequences. V and J gene assignment, in a later analysis, came from comparing TCR nucleotide sequences with IMGT/GENE-DB human TR gene sequences. The TCRdist pipeline was used in a later analysis to assign CDR3 sequences and most-parsimonious VDJ recombination scenarios. In a later analysis, each TCR beta chain was defined by its CDR3 amino acid sequence together with its V-gene family, and reads lacking a unique V-gene family were excluded. In a later analysis, 500 to 700 highly shared, low-generation-probability nucleotide sequences were removed to address suspected cross-contamination and a sequencing artifact. For each public chain, a later analysis derived a clonal expansion index from normalized ranks of inferred template counts within each repertoire. A later analysis computed generation probabilities with a VDJ recombination model fitted to out-of-frame rearrangements, and checked the results against IGoR. Hypergeometric tests were used in a later analysis to score TCR-TCR, TCR-HLA and TCR-CMV co-occurrence, with a repertoire-size bias correction applied to the TCR pairs. In a later analysis, false discovery rates were estimated by permuting HLA or CMV assignments 20 times. In a later analysis, co-occurring TCRs were grouped using DBSCAN, and TCRdist sequence similarity was added for clustering within HLA-allele-positive subsets. For co-occurrence clustering, repertoires with fewer than 30,000 or more than 120,000 public chains were excluded, along with five or six repertoires with anomalous nucleotide sharing. TCRdb carries this immuneACCESS record with in-frame sequences only. Its versions omit some clonotypes, under half of them owing to an unresolved V gene in the studies checked, with the rest unexplained. The D gene and trimming were derived from the DNA, and the V and J assignments and clone size from that table. For this sample, the table gives more than 95,000 clones. The top ten clones comprise 2.5% to 3% of the sample.

The cohort comprised 670 or so healthy bone marrow donors. Cohort members were all nominally healthy when sampled, although unrecorded immune exposures were likely present. The donor tested CMV seronegative and was one of the 352 seronegative cohort members. A peripheral blood sample was collected from each donor, and TCR beta sequencing was performed on peripheral blood mononuclear cells. Genomic DNA was extracted from the blood cell samples with the Qiagen DNeasy Blood Extraction Kit. The TCR originated in a man under 40 in good health and CMV-seronegative. The sequenced sample was PBMCs.

The CDR3 region: CASSFPQGTRSGYTF. The DNA reads TGTGCCAGCAGTTTCCCCCAGGGGACTAGAAGTGGCTACACCTTC. The sequence is built from TRBV28 and TRBJ1-2, with a tentative D gene TRBD1 over 6 matching bases. Based on the germline V gene, the CDR1 and CDR2 sequences are MDHEN and SYDVKM. The CDR3 sequence holds 15 residues, the cysteine and phenylalanine included. This entry keeps only the CDR3 DNA: 45 bases, framed from base 1. V loses 3 bases of germline sequence and J loses 7 bases, and the interval between the two ends is 18 bases.